This TCR beta chain appears in the sequencing data of a study of somatic mutations in cytotoxic T cells in rheumatoid arthritis. Notes on the study in general: Healthy controls showed no age-related rise in CD8+ clonality, whereas rheumatoid arthritis patients did.

V lost 2 bases to trimming and J lost 6 bases, with 1 base between them. Germline CDR1 and CDR2: LNHDA and SQIVND (reference sequence). This CDR3 contains 11 residues. The method was immunoSEQ multiplex PCR; TCRdb's version includes in-frame clones alone and lacks a portion of them. The repertoire holds roughly 20,000 clones, with 65% to 70% as singletons. On this clone: Its specificity is unknown.

The rearrangement links TRBV19 to TRBJ2-2; D is unclear. The source of this sequence is an adult with rheumatoid arthritis. Sequenced: CD8+ T cells sorted from blood. CDR3 in DNA: TGTGCCAGTAGTATACCCGGGGAGCTGTTTTTT. Translation gives CASSIPGELFF.